The present TCR beta chain was sequenced within a study of blood T cell repertoires in COVID-19. Assay: immunoSEQ multiplex PCR; the TCRdb copy retains only in-frame clones and omits some. The sample carries more than 200,000 clones, 83% recorded once. The CDR3 runs 14 residues. Looked up from germline, CDR1 is MGHRA and CDR2 is YSYEKL. The germline V and J ends were trimmed by 5 bases and 7 bases, with 17 bases remaining between them. The sequence came from a woman aged 40 to 50 with active or convalescent COVID-19. J is TRBJ1-2 and V is TRBV4-1; a weak D match, TRBD1 (5 bases). Sequences were obtained from peripheral blood. CDR3 in amino acids: CASSSQGSLRGYTF. The CDR3 nucleotides are TGCGCCAGCAGCTCTCAGGGATCTTTACGTGGCTACACCTTC.